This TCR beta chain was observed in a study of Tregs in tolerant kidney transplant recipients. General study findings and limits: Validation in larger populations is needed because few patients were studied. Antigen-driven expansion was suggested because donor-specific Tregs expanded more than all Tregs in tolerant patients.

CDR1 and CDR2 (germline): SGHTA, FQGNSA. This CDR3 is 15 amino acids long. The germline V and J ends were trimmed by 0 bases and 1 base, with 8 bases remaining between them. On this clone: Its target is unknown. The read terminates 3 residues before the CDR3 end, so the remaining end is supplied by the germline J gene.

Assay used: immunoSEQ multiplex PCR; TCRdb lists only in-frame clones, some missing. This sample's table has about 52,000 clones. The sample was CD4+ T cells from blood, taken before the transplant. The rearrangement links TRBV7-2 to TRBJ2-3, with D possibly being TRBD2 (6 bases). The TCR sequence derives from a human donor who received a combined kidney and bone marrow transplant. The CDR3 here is CASSLAWRGTDTQYF. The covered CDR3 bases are TGTGCCAGCAGCTTAGCTTGGAGGGGCACAGATACG.